This record covers a single TCR beta chain. The source of the sample is a study of T cell changes during pregnancy in multiple sclerosis. Using immunoSEQ multiplex PCR, the repertoire was profiled, and TCRdb retains in-frame clones only, with some absent. The data contain about 87,000 clones, 85% to 95% of them seen just once; the ten biggest clones take up under 1.5%. The CDR3 consists of 15 residues. V was trimmed by 3 bases and J by 2 bases, leaving 10 bases between them. CDR1 and CDR2 (germline): SGHVS, FNYEAQ. The rearrangement joins TRBV7-6 to TRBJ2-2; D remains unclear. Sequences were derived from peripheral blood, sampled in the third trimester of pregnancy. This clonotype was obtained from a female donor in good health, enrolled as a control in a pregnancy study. The CDR3 is CASSFADTNTGELFF. CDR3 in DNA: TGTGCCAGCAGCTTTGCTGACACAAACACCGGGGAGCTGTTTTTT.